This T cell receptor (beta chain) is from a study of graft-versus-host responses after intestinal transplantation. Study-wide findings and caveats: High graft-versus-host to host-versus-graft T cell clonal ratios marked allografts of patients with graft-donor macrochimerism. Recipient bone marrow held GvH clones, some seen earlier in ileum or blood.

As for this clone: Its antigen remains unknown.

V lost 0 bases and J 8 bases, leaving 13 bases between the germline ends. The CDR3 sequence is 14 residues long. The germline V gene encodes CDR1 MNHEY and CDR2 SMNVEV (reference sequence). Assay: immunoSEQ multiplex PCR; the TCRdb copy retains only in-frame clones and omits some. The data show 75,000 to 100,000 clones, 90% to 95% seen once. The source is a human donor who received an intestinal transplant. This chain joins TRBV27 and TRBJ1-2; D is unresolved. Sequencing used unstimulated CD8+ T cells sorted from spleen or lymph node cells, obtained before intestinal transplant. As DNA, the CDR3 is TGTGCCAGCAGTTTATCTTCCCTTTCGGGAGGCTACACCTTC. It translates to CASSLSSLSGGYTF.